These T cell receptor beta chains were read from a single sample in a study of T-cell memory formation after mild COVID-19. MiXCR, applied by TCRdb to the 5' RACE reads, yields one record per CDR3 protein. The sample contains about 260,000 distinct CDR3 sequences, approximately 8% of which appear only once. What was sequenced was PBMCs or a T cell subset sorted from them (not recorded which). Receptor source: a man younger than 35 who had mild COVID-19 (a few samples of this study predate the infection). Cell type and time point are not known. Both conserved end residues are part of each CDR3. A D gene is named only where the DNA matches it firmly. Where a row states a size, it is once, few, many or the class of an expanded clone; other rows omit it.

v_gene: TRBV6-5; abundance: NA; j_gene: TRBJ1-1; d_gene: NA; CDR3aa: CASSFRSVTEAFF; CDR3nt: TGTGCCAGCAGTTTCAGATCGGTCACTGAAGCTTTCTTT
v_gene: TRBV27; abundance: few; j_gene: TRBJ1-1; d_gene: NA; CDR3aa: CASRLGGGGSEAFF; CDR3nt: TGTGCCAGCAGACTGGGGGGTGGTGGTTCTGAAGCTTTCTTT
v_gene: TRBV7-8; abundance: few; j_gene: TRBJ2-7; d_gene: NA; CDR3aa: CASSWNLEQYF; CDR3nt: TGTGCCAGCAGCTGGAATTTAGAGCAGTACTTC
v_gene: TRBV6-2/TRBV6-3; abundance: many; j_gene: TRBJ2-1; d_gene: NA; CDR3aa: CASSYGAHNEQFF; CDR3nt: TGTGCCAGCAGTTACGGGGCTCACAATGAGCAGTTCTTC
v_gene: TRBV7-3; abundance: NA; j_gene: TRBJ2-7; d_gene: NA; CDR3aa: CASSLYGGPNYEQYF; CDR3nt: TGTGCCAGCAGCTTATACGGGGGCCCAAACTACGAGCAGTACTTC
v_gene: TRBV7-8; abundance: NA; j_gene: TRBJ2-3; d_gene: NA; CDR3aa: CASSQEGVTTDTQYF; CDR3nt: TGTGCCAGCAGTCAAGAGGGGGTAACCACAGATACGCAGTATTTT
v_gene: TRBV6-5; abundance: few; j_gene: TRBJ2-3; d_gene: NA; CDR3aa: CASSYDQGKVDTQYF; CDR3nt: TGTGCCAGCAGTTACGACCAGGGGAAGGTGGATACGCAGTATTTT
v_gene: TRBV20-1; abundance: NA; j_gene: TRBJ2-5; d_gene: TRBD1; CDR3aa: CSAAHATGGAETQYF; CDR3nt: TGCAGTGCTGCCCACGCGACAGGGGGGGCAGAGACCCAGTACTTC
v_gene: TRBV18; abundance: few; j_gene: TRBJ2-1; d_gene: NA; CDR3aa: CASSPAVDEQFF; CDR3nt: TGTGCCAGCTCACCAGCGGTCGATGAGCAGTTCTTC
v_gene: TRBV7-9; abundance: NA; j_gene: TRBJ1-2; d_gene: NA; CDR3aa: CASSLEVESGYTF; CDR3nt: TGTGCCAGCAGCTTAGAAGTTGAGTCCGGCTACACCTTC
v_gene: TRBV5-1; abundance: many; j_gene: TRBJ2-1; d_gene: NA; CDR3aa: CASSLLGNEQFF; CDR3nt: TGCGCCAGCAGCTTGTTGGGGAATGAGCAGTTCTTC
v_gene: TRBV6-5; abundance: NA; j_gene: TRBJ1-1; d_gene: NA; CDR3aa: CASSYTEGNTEAFF; CDR3nt: TGTGCCAGCAGTTACACGGAGGGGAACACTGAAGCTTTCTTT
v_gene: TRBV7-6; abundance: NA; j_gene: TRBJ1-2; d_gene: NA; CDR3aa: CASSLAGGARYGYTF; CDR3nt: TGTGCCAGCAGCTTAGCGGGGGGCGCTCGCTATGGCTACACCTTC
v_gene: TRBV3-1; abundance: few; j_gene: TRBJ1-6; d_gene: TRBD1; CDR3aa: CASSRRGHNSPLHF; CDR3nt: TGTGCCAGCAGTCGCAGGGGGCATAATTCACCCCTCCACTTT
v_gene: TRBV5-1; abundance: NA; j_gene: TRBJ1-2; d_gene: NA; CDR3aa: CASSLGPASYGYTF; CDR3nt: TGCGCCAGCAGCTTGGGCCCAGCCAGCTATGGCTACACCTTC
v_gene: TRBV7-6; abundance: many; j_gene: TRBJ2-1; d_gene: TRBD1; CDR3aa: CASSSTGGFYNEQFF; CDR3nt: TGTGCCAGCAGCTCGACAGGGGGATTCTACAATGAGCAGTTCTTC
v_gene: TRBV6-2/TRBV6-3; abundance: NA; j_gene: TRBJ1-2; d_gene: NA; CDR3aa: CASSSPVFQGYTF; CDR3nt: TGTGCCAGCAGTTCCCCCGTTTTTCAAGGCTACACCTTC